The T cell receptor beta chain described here comes from a study of T cell changes during pregnancy in multiple sclerosis. The table came from immunoSEQ multiplex PCR; TCRdb's copy has only in-frame clones and leaves some out. The sample has approximately 94,000 clones, around 92% seen once. The CDR3 length is 14 residues. Germline CDR1 reads MDHEN; CDR2 reads SYDVKM. Trimming cost V 6 bases and J 3 bases; bases outside gene matches: 3. The receptor was derived from a female donor with multiple sclerosis, enrolled in a pregnancy study. V gene TRBV28 combines with J gene TRBJ1-4; 8 bases line up with TRBD1. Specimen: peripheral blood, collected after pregnancy. CDR3 nucleotide sequence: TGTGCCAGCAGCATACAGGGGGCTAATGAAAAACTGTTTTTT. Protein: CASSIQGANEKLFF.